The 2 T cell receptor beta chains given below trace back to one sample, sequenced in a study of T-cell memory formation after mild COVID-19. MiXCR, run by TCRdb on the 5' RACE reads, gives a single entry per CDR3 protein. The sample lists about 430,000 distinct CDR3 sequences; roughly 18% were seen once. The sequenced sample was PBMCs or a T cell subset sorted from them (not recorded which). The receptors stem from a man in his late teens or twenties who had mild COVID-19 (a few samples of this study predate the infection). Cell type and time point are not known.

The chain recombines TRBV7-9 with TRBJ2-5; either TRBD1 or TRBD2 may supply D (5 bases each). V lost 1 base, J lost 9 bases, and 15 bases lay in between. Per germline, CDR1 SEHNR and CDR2 FQNEAQ (reference sequence). The CDR3 contains 14 residues. CDR3 loop: CASSLDRIRGAQYF. In DNA form, the CDR3 reads TGTGCCAGCAGCTTAGACAGGATCCGGGGCGCCCAGTACTTC.

J is TRBJ2-1 and V is TRBV6-5; possibly TRBD2 for D (6 bases). V was shortened by 4 bases and J by 2 bases, with 15 bases between the two germline ends. Germline V gives CDR1 MNHEY, CDR2 SVGAGI. CDR3 length equals 16 residues. The CDR3 reads CASSSPGRRAYNEQFF. CDR3 nucleotide sequence: TGTGCCAGCAGTTCCCCGGGCAGGAGGGCCTACAATGAGCAGTTCTTC.